This entry lists 16 T cell receptor beta chains sequenced from one sample in a study of cytomegalovirus exposure and HLA in healthy donors. A multiplex PCR was run with 60 Vbeta primers and 13 Jbeta primers. Sequencing used immunoSEQ multiplex PCR; TCRdb keeps in-frame clones, though not all of them. The sample carries approximately 190,000 clones, roughly 80% recorded once. Sequences were obtained from PBMCs. The receptors were gathered from a man aged 40-55 years in good health and CMV-seropositive.

J is TRBJ2-5 and V is TRBV27; D might be TRBD1 (5 bases). The J call may be faulty, since TRBJ2-7 better matches the DNA end. The CDR3 covers 15 residues. Germline assignment: CDR1 MNHEY and CDR2 SMNVEV (reference sequence). The CDR3 here is CASSRRTRGSDEQYF. The CDR3 region has the DNA TGTGCCAGCAGCCGCCGGACAAGGGGTTCGGACGAGCAGTACTTC.

The gene calls are TRBV27 and TRBJ2-1; 9 bases line up with TRBD2. This CDR3 has 16 amino acids. Germline lookup yields CDR1 MNHEY and CDR2 SMNVEV (reference sequence). V lost 5 bases to trimming and J lost 4 bases; unmatched junction nucleotides: 9. CDR3 nucleotides: TGTGCCAGCAGTCCTACCAGCGGGGGGCTGTACAATGAGCAGTTCTTC. Translating gives CASSPTSGGLYNEQFF.

The V and J genes are TRBV19 and TRBJ2-7; D perhaps matches TRBD2 (5 bases). The V end lost 3 bases, the J end lost 0 bases, and 15 bases lay between the germline ends. The CDR3 covers 16 residues. Looked up from germline, CDR1 is LNHDA and CDR2 is SQIVND (reference sequence). CDR3 sequence: CASSMTGRTASYEQYF. The CDR3 DNA is TGTGCCAGTAGTATGACGGGCAGGACTGCCTCCTACGAGCAGTACTTC.

The chain recombines TRBV6-5 with TRBJ2-1, with D perhaps matching TRBD1 (5 bases). The V gene's germline CDR1 is MNHEY and CDR2 SVGAGI. The CDR3 is 12 residues long. Trimming removed 0 bases from V and 14 bases from J, with 11 bases in between. CDR3 in DNA: TGTGCCAGCAGTTACTCTAAAGGGGCGGAGTTCTTC. This gives the protein CASSYSKGAEFF.

V gene TRBV19 combines with J gene TRBJ1-6; D possibly corresponds to TRBD1 (5 bases). V was clipped by 6 bases and J by 7 bases, with 16 bases between them. The CDR3 length is 15 residues. Germline CDR1 and CDR2: LNHDA and SQIVND (reference sequence). The CDR3 reads CASSSQGPRNSPLHF. The CDR3 DNA reads TGTGCCAGTAGCTCGCAGGGCCCCCGAAATTCACCCCTCCACTTT.

This clone was seen a few times. V gene TRBV5-1 combines with J gene TRBJ2-3, with D tentatively TRBD1 (8 bases). V was cut by 4 bases and J by 1 base, with 19 bases left in between. The V gene's germline CDR1 is SGHRS and CDR2 YFSETQ. This CDR3 has 17 amino acids. The CDR3, as DNA: TGCGCCAGCAGCGGCAGTTGGGGGGGACAGGGCACAGATACGCAGTATTTT. This gives the protein CASSGSWGGQGTDTQYF.

The chain links TRBV6-5 to TRBJ1-4; 8 positions match TRBD1. With V trimmed by 0 bases and J by 8 bases, 8 bases remained unmatched. The germline gives CDR1 MNHEY, CDR2 SVGAGI. The CDR3 is 16 residues long. CDR3 in DNA: TGTGCCAGCAGTTACTCCGGGACAGGCCTTAGCGAAAAACTGTTTTTT. This translates into CASSYSGTGLSEKLFF.

The chain combines TRBV5-1 with TRBJ2-1; 11 nucleotides agree with TRBD2. The germline CDR1 and CDR2 sequences are SGHRS and YFSETQ. With V trimmed by 4 bases and J by 7 bases, 4 bases remained unmatched. CDR3 length equals 14 residues. CDR3 region: CASSRTSGLNEQFF. CDR3 DNA: TGCGCCAGCAGCCGGACTAGCGGGTTGAATGAGCAGTTCTTC.

The V and J genes are TRBV6-1 and TRBJ2-7; D not certain. Germline V gives CDR1 MNHNS, CDR2 SASEGT. Trimming removed 0 bases at V and 4 bases at J, with 7 bases between. The CDR3 spans 13 residues. CDR3 nucleotide sequence: TGTGCCAGCAGTGAAGCGCGAGGTTACGAGCAGTACTTC. This gives the protein CASSEARGYEQYF.

This sequence joins TRBV14 and TRBJ1-2; D not resolved. V was pared by 1 base and J by 2 bases, with 8 bases between. Germline V gene sequence: CDR1 SGHDN, CDR2 FVKESK. The CDR3 runs to 14 residues. CDR3 DNA sequence: TGTGCCAGCAGCCAAGCTTTCCGGAACTATGGCTACACCTTC. It encodes CASSQAFRNYGYTF.

The V and J genes are TRBV13 and TRBJ2-7; 7 bases agree with TRBD1. V gave up 5 bases and J gave up 3 bases; unmatched junction bases: 16. The CDR3 has 17 residues. Germline V gene data show CDR1 as PRHDT and CDR2 as FYEKMQ (reference sequence). CDR3 DNA sequence: TGTGCCAGCAGCCTTTCTTGGAACGGGACAGACAACTACGAGCAGTACTTC. Translation gives CASSLSWNGTDNYEQYF.

This chain joins TRBV5-1 and TRBJ2-1, with 9 bases aligning to TRBD2. Germline lookup yields CDR1 SGHRS and CDR2 YFSETQ. The CDR3 totals 15 residues. V lost 7 bases to trimming and J lost 1 base; unmatched junction nucleotides: 6. The CDR3 bases are TGCGCCAGCGCCGCTAGCGGGGTATCCTACAATGAGCAGTTCTTC. Its protein is CASAASGVSYNEQFF.

This clone showed up just once. The chain links TRBV7-8 to TRBJ1-5; 8 positions match TRBD1. CDR3 length: 15 amino acids. Trimming removed 4 bases from V and 4 bases from J; junction bases left unmatched: 6. CDR1 SGHVS and CDR2 FQNEAQ come from the germline V gene. CDR3 nucleotide sequence: TGTGCCAGCAGCTCGACACAGGGGGGGAATCAGCCCCAGCATTTT. Its translation: CASSSTQGGNQPQHF.

As concerns this clone: A junction end diverges from the germline sequence, so it may reflect a read error. The chain links TRBV5-1 to TRBJ2-2; D is perhaps TRBD2 (6 bases). CDR3 size: 14 residues. CDR1 is SGHRS, CDR2 YFSETQ, per germline. CDR3 coding DNA: TGCGCCAGCAGCTTGGGTATGAACACCGGGGGGCTGTTTTTT. Translated, it gives CASSLGMNTGGLFF.

This clone is a singleton in its sample. This chain joins TRBV2 and TRBJ2-2; 9 bases are a match to TRBD1. The CDR3 contains 17 residues. J gave up 4 bases and V 4 bases, and 10 bases lay outside the gene matches. The germline gives CDR1 SNHLY, CDR2 FYNNEI. DNA for the CDR3: TGTGCCAGCAGTGGCCGGGCAAGACAGGGGGTCACCGGGGAGCTGTTTTTT. Its protein product is CASSGRARQGVTGELFF.

This clone was found once. The V gene is TRBV19, the J gene TRBJ1-4, with TRBD1 matching over 7 bases. J gave up 4 bases and V 8 bases, and 7 bases lay outside the gene matches. This CDR3 is built from 14 residues. CDR1 and CDR2 (germline): LNHDA, SQIVND (reference sequence). Here the CDR3 DNA reads TGTGCCAGTGCAATTCAGGGGGTTAATGAAAAACTGTTTTTT. Its protein is CASAIQGVNEKLFF.